This T cell receptor (beta chain) was captured in a study of blood T cell repertoires in COVID-19. As for the study in general: The United States, Italy and Spain supplied acute and convalescent COVID-19 samples.

Germline-derived CDR1 and CDR2 are SGHTA and FQGNSA. V lost 1 base, J lost 5 bases, and 8 bases stayed unmatched. This CDR3 spans 18 amino acids. Original methodology: Quantification of nucleated cells was approximated via reference gene primer amplification. Method: immunoSEQ multiplex PCR; TCRdb's copy keeps in-frame clones and lacks some. The DNA gave D and trimming, while V, J and clone size come from that table. The data contain over 250,000 clones, 85% of them seen just once; the ten biggest clones take up less than 15%. The clonotype originates from a human donor in a cohort sampled during active COVID-19. The chain combines TRBV7-2 with TRBJ2-3; 14 bases are a match to TRBD2. The source material was peripheral blood. For the CDR3, the DNA is TGTGCCAGCAGCTTAGTCGCTGGACTAGCGGGAGGAATAGATACGCAGTATTTT. This gives the protein CASSLVAGLAGGIDTQYF.